This T cell receptor beta chain was sequenced for a study of cytomegalovirus exposure and HLA in healthy donors. Whole-study results and caveats: Presence/absence analyses supposed approximately even sequencing depth among donors. For most TCR beta V segments, an earlier analysis put the productive rate at about 90% or about 30% of the time.

The ends were cut back, 4 bases at V and 12 bases at J, with 22 bases in the middle. The CDR3 is 14 residues long. The germline CDR1 and CDR2 sequences are GTSNPN and SVGIG (reference sequence). Points on this clone: Antigen: not known.

The PCR had 60 Vbeta and 13 Jbeta primers. Per the authors' pipeline: In a later analysis, the count reached about 80 million unique TCR beta chains, with around 11 million shared. Clones were read by immunoSEQ multiplex PCR, and TCRdb kept only the in-frame ones, dropping some. V, J and clone size are taken as reported in that table, and D and trimming were inferred from the DNA itself. This sample yields tens of thousands of clones, of which approximately 81% are seen a single time; 0.95% to 1.5% belongs to the top ten. The V and J genes are TRBV30 and TRBJ2-1; perhaps TRBD2 as D (6 bases). This TCR derives from a girl between 2 and 10 years old in good health and CMV-seropositive. The sample consisted of PBMCs. The CDR3 DNA reads as TGTGCCTGGAAAACCGGGACTCCGGATCGGGGGCAGTTCTTC. Translating it yields CAWKTGTPDRGQFF.